Each of the 20 T cell receptor beta chains below was sequenced from the same sample in a study of beta chain features in type 1 diabetes. Sequenced material consisted of expressed TCRB transcripts (all of the isolated RNA was reverse transcribed). This table comes from immunoSEQ multiplex PCR, and its TCRdb copy is limited to in-frame clones, with some not included. This table holds around 99,000 clones, about 40% found once. The sample comprised stem cell memory CD4+ T cells from blood. All receptors come from a woman aged 18-30 years in good health.

The chain combines TRBV19 with TRBJ2-2, with D unclear. Germline V gene sequence: CDR1 LNHDA, CDR2 SQIVND (reference sequence). Deletions cut 1 base from V and 7 bases from J, with 4 bases between. The CDR3 is made up of 12 amino acids. In DNA, the CDR3 is TGTGCCAGTAGTATAGGGCTCGGGGAGCTGTTTTTT. Its translation is CASSIGLGELFF.

The chain is built from TRBV28 and TRBJ1-2; tentatively, D is TRBD1 (6 bases). V lost 2 bases and J lost 8, with 18 bases in between. Germline V CDR1 and CDR2: MDHEN, SYDVKM. This CDR3 spans 15 amino acids. CDR3 protein: CASSLRGGAGSGYTF. The DNA of the CDR3 is TGTGCCAGCAGTTTACGGGGGGGCGCCGGCTCCGGCTACACCTTC.

This chain links TRBV6-4 with TRBJ2-6, with TRBD1 matching 7 bases. Germline CDR1 MRHNA, CDR2 SNTAGT. V gave up 3 bases and J gave up 1 base; unmatched junction bases: 12. The CDR3 has 19 amino acids. The CDR3 DNA reads TGTGCCAGCAGTGAGCCACGATCCGCGACAGGGTCTGGGGCCAACGTCCTGACTTTC. It yields the protein CASSEPRSATGSGANVLTF.

This clone showed up just a few times. CDR3 coding DNA: TGTGCCAGCAGTTTTCTAGCGGGAGGTAATGAGCAGTTCTTC. Translation gives CASSFLAGGNEQFF. V usage is TRBV28 and J usage is TRBJ2-1; TRBD2 aligns across 11 bases. The germline V gene has CDR1 MDHEN and CDR2 SYDVKM. Unmatched junction bases numbered 2, after V lost 3 bases and J lost 7 bases. The CDR3 spans 14 residues.

V usage is TRBV28 and J usage is TRBJ2-1; 10 bases map to TRBD1. In germline, CDR1 is MDHEN, CDR2 SYDVKM. The CDR3 runs to 13 residues. With V trimmed by 10 bases and J by 8 bases, 8 bases remained unmatched. The CDR3 loop reads CATGDRGFHEQFF. The CDR3 coding sequence is TGTGCCACCGGGGACAGGGGTTTCCATGAGCAGTTCTTC.

The chain joins TRBV4-1 to TRBJ2-2; possible D gene TRBD1, 6 bases. From germline, CDR1 is MGHRA and CDR2 YSYEKL. The CDR3 loop spans 15 amino acids. The germline V and J ends were trimmed by 5 bases and 1 base, with 11 bases remaining between them. The DNA of the CDR3 is TGCGCCAGCAGCTACGGGACACAGAACACCGGGGAGCTGTTTTTT. Its protein product is CASSYGTQNTGELFF.

The table lists this clone with a few counts. The chain carries TRBV6-5 and TRBJ2-4; D perhaps matches TRBD1 (6 bases). Trimming removed 5 bases from V and 4 bases from J, with 9 bases in between. CDR1 and CDR2 (germline): MNHEY, SVGAGI. CDR3 length equals 13 residues. The CDR3 sequence: CASSGQPKNIQYF. For the CDR3, the DNA is TGTGCCAGCAGTGGACAGCCTAAAAACATTCAGTACTTC.

This clone appeared a few times. The rearrangement links TRBV19 to TRBJ2-5; possible D gene TRBD2, 6 bases. The length of the CDR3 is 16 residues. Germline CDR1 and CDR2: LNHDA and SQIVND (reference sequence). V lost 3 bases and J lost 1, with 15 bases in between. This CDR3 reads CASSIGVAAVQETQYF. As DNA, the CDR3 is TGTGCCAGTAGTATCGGGGTAGCGGCTGTCCAAGAGACCCAGTACTTC.

The chain carries TRBV7-2 and TRBJ2-7, with 8 bases fitting TRBD2. This CDR3 is 15 amino acids long. V was pared by 6 bases and J by 2 bases, with 9 bases of the junction left unmatched. The germline CDR1 and CDR2 sequences are SGHTA and FQGNSA. The CDR3 loop is CASSRTSGETYEQYF. In DNA form, the CDR3 reads TGTGCCAGCAGTCGAACTAGCGGTGAGACCTACGAGCAGTACTTC.

The chain joins TRBV7-3 to TRBJ2-2; D may be TRBD2 (7 bases). Germline lookup yields CDR1 SGHTA and CDR2 FQGTGA. The CDR3 totals 15 residues. The V and J ends lost 0 bases and 4 bases respectively, with 9 bases between them. The CDR3 sequence is CASSLTGGLTGELFF. CDR3 nucleotide sequence: TGTGCCAGCAGCTTAACGGGGGGGCTCACCGGGGAGCTGTTTTTT. The entire variable domain, with the rest obtained from reference TRBV7-3 and TRBJ2-2, is as follows: GAGVSQTPSNKVTEKGKYVELRCDPISGHTALYWYRQSLGQGPEFLIYFQGTGAADDSGLPNDRFFAVRPEGSVSTLKIQRTERGDSAVYLCASSLTGGLTGELFFGEGSRLTVL.

In its sample, this clone was seen a few times. The chain is built from TRBV6-6 and TRBJ1-5; D is ambiguous. V was trimmed by 0 bases and J by 1 base, leaving 7 bases between them. The CDR3 loop spans 15 amino acids. CDR1 and CDR2 (germline): MNHNY, SVGAGI (reference sequence). CDR3 DNA sequence: TGTGCCAGCAGTTACTCTTACGGGAGCAATCAGCCCCAGCATTTT. It translates to CASSYSYGSNQPQHF.

The chain links TRBV7-9 to TRBJ2-1; 9 nucleotides match TRBD2. CDR1 and CDR2 from the germline V gene are SEHNR and FQNEAQ (reference sequence). The CDR3 sequence is 13 residues long. The V and J ends lost 5 bases and 15 bases, in that order; junction bases with no gene match: 11. The CDR3 here is CASSQDVGLAWFF. The CDR3 nucleotides are TGTGCCAGCAGCCAAGATGTGGGACTAGCATGGTTCTTC.

The genes are TRBV2 and TRBJ2-2; 7 bases agree with TRBD1. From germline, CDR1 is SNHLY and CDR2 FYNNEI. Unmatched junction bases numbered 2, after V lost 4 bases and J lost 6 bases. The CDR3 consists of 13 residues. CDR3 amino acids: CASSGQGAGELFF. CDR3 coding DNA: TGTGCCAGCAGTGGACAGGGCGCCGGGGAGCTGTTTTTT.

The chain combines TRBV27 with TRBJ1-5; possibly TRBD1 for D (5 bases). V gave up 3 bases and J gave up 5 bases, with 14 bases separating them. Germline V CDR1 and CDR2: MNHEY, SMNVEV (reference sequence). The CDR3 is 15 amino acids. CDR3 DNA: TGTGCCAGCAGTTTTAGGAAGGGGAGGGATCAGCCCCAGCATTTT. Translation gives CASSFRKGRDQPQHF.

This chain links TRBV11-3 with TRBJ2-7, with D tentatively TRBD2 (6 bases). The germline V gene encodes CDR1 SGHNT and CDR2 YENEEA. V lost 2 bases and J 0 bases, leaving 11 bases between the germline ends. CDR3 size: 15 residues. The CDR3 DNA reads TGTGCCAGCAGCTTATTCGGGGGAAGCTCCTACGAGCAGTACTTC. Translation gives CASSLFGGSSYEQYF.

The chain employs TRBV6-1 and TRBJ1-4; TRBD1 aligns across 7 bases. V was pared by 4 bases and J by 3 bases, with 5 bases of the junction left unmatched. CDR3 size: 15 residues. Per the germline V gene, CDR1 is MNHNS and CDR2 is SASEGT. The CDR3 nucleotides read TGTGCCAGCAGTGGGTGGGACAGTCCTAATGAAAAACTGTTTTTT. Protein: CASSGWDSPNEKLFF.

This clone was seen a few times. The gene calls are TRBV4-2 and TRBJ2-3, with 7 bases that match TRBD1. The CDR3 length is 17 residues. Trimming cost V 0 bases and J 0 bases; bases outside gene matches: 6. Germline V gives CDR1 LGHNA, CDR2 YNFKEQ. The CDR3 nucleotides read TGTGCCAGCAGCCAAGAGGACAGGTCATTAAGCACAGATACGCAGTATTTT. Translating gives CASSQEDRSLSTDTQYF.

This chain connects TRBV18 to TRBJ1-5; 7 bases map to TRBD1. CDR3 length: 15 residues. V lost 0 bases and J lost 7; bases outside the gene matches: 6. Germline V lookup: CDR1 KGHSH, CDR2 LQKENI. CDR3 in amino acids: CASSPPGRTGQPQHF. For the CDR3, the DNA is TGTGCCAGCTCACCACCGGGTCGGACAGGACAGCCCCAGCATTTT.

There are a few counts of this clone. The rearrangement joins TRBV5-5 to TRBJ2-1; 14 bases map to TRBD2. The germline V gene encodes CDR1 SGHKS and CDR2 YYEKEE (reference sequence). This CDR3 has 14 amino acids. V trimming: 2 bases; J trimming: 13 bases; junction bases outside the gene matches: 5. CDR3 DNA: TGTGCCAGCAGCTTCGGGACTAGCGGGAGTTCCCAGTTCTTC. Its translation is CASSFGTSGSSQFF.

The chain uses TRBV28 and TRBJ1-5; D possibly corresponds to TRBD1 (6 bases). Per germline, CDR1 MDHEN and CDR2 SYDVKM. The CDR3 is made up of 14 amino acids. V lost 1 base and J 3 bases, leaving 7 bases between the germline ends. Here the CDR3 DNA reads TGTGCCAGCAGTTTATCAGGGGTCAATCAGCCCCAGCATTTT. Residues: CASSLSGVNQPQHF.